What follows describes a single T cell receptor (beta chain). The data stem from a study of blood T cell repertoires in COVID-19. In the study overall: The study drew acute and convalescent COVID-19 samples from the United States, Italy and Spain.

The CDR3 is 14 amino acids. CDR1 and CDR2 from the germline V gene are MNHEY and SVGAGI. Between the trimmed V and J ends, which lost 2 bases and 1 base, there was a span of 8 bases. Only in-frame clones appear in the TCRdb table, and some are missing; sequencing was by immunoSEQ multiplex PCR. Altogether 250,000 to 350,000 clones are present, around 92% being singletons, with the ten largest covering roughly 6.7%. This TCR was recovered from a man between 18 and 29 years old who had recovered from COVID-19. This chain uses TRBV6-5 with TRBJ1-1; D perhaps matches TRBD1 (5 bases). Sequences were obtained from peripheral blood. CDR3 in amino acids: CASSYLDRNTEAFF. In DNA, the CDR3 is TGTGCCAGCAGTTACCTTGACAGGAACACTGAAGCTTTCTTT.